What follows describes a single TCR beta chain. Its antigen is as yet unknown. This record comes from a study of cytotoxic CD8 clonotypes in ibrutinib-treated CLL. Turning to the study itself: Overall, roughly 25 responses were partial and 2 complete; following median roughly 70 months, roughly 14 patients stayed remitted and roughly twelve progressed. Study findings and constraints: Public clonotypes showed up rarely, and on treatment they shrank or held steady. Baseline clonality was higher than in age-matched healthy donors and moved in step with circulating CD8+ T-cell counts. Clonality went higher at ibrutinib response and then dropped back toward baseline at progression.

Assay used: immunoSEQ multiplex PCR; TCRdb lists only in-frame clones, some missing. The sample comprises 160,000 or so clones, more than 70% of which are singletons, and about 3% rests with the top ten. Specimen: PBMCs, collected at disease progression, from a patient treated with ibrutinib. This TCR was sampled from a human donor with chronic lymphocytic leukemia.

Here the CDR3 reads CASSHMLAGALTYEQYF. The DNA for the CDR3 is TGCGCCAGCAGCCATATGCTAGCGGGAGCTTTGACCTACGAGCAGTACTTC. The chain carries TRBV4-1 and TRBJ2-7, with 10 bases lining up with TRBD2. This CDR3 region has 17 residues. CDR1 and CDR2 (germline): MGHRA, YSYEKL. V shed 3 bases, J shed 2 bases, and the junction held 10 bases outside the gene matches.